The source of this TCR beta chain is a study of cytomegalovirus exposure and HLA in healthy donors. The primer mix had 60 Vbeta and 13 Jbeta primers. TCRdb keeps only in-frame clones here, not all; method: immunoSEQ multiplex PCR. Of approximately 170,000 clones in the sample, 77% were seen once. This CDR3 has 13 amino acids. The V gene end was trimmed by 4 bases and the J gene end by 3 bases; junction bases not matched to a gene: 2. The germline V gene has CDR1 GTSNPN and CDR2 SVGIG (reference sequence). Details on this clone: Its antigen is still unknown.

General study findings and limits: The classifier was said to identify cytomegalovirus status with high specificity and sensitivity. It was taken for granted in presence/absence analyses that sequencing depth across donors was roughly uniform.

The V gene is TRBV30, the J gene TRBJ1-2, with TRBD1 matching over 10 bases. This TCR was sampled from a male donor in good health and CMV-seropositive. Sequencing was carried out using PBMCs. The DNA of the CDR3 is TGTGCCTGGACGGACAGGGGGGACTATGGCTACACCTTC. This translates into CAWTDRGDYGYTF.